The 16 T cell receptor beta chains given below trace back to one sample, sequenced in a study of blood T cell repertoires in COVID-19. Sequenced by immunoSEQ multiplex PCR; TCRdb stores in-frame clones only, minus some. The sample has approximately 200,000 clones, about 90% seen once. The sample was PBMCs or T cells enriched from blood (not recorded which). All receptors derive from a woman under 40 who had recovered from COVID-19.

This clone was detected a few times. The J gene is TRBJ2-7, the V gene TRBV6-5; perhaps TRBD1 as D (6 bases). V was trimmed by 6 bases and J by 4 bases, leaving 19 bases between them. Germline-derived CDR1 and CDR2 are MNHEY and SVGAGI. This CDR3 is built from 15 residues. As DNA, the CDR3 is TGTGCCAGCAGCCCACTCATTGAACAGGGTTACGAGCAGTACTTC. Its protein product is CASSPLIEQGYEQYF.

This rearrangement joins TRBV9 to TRBJ2-1; the D is unclear. Germline values: CDR1 SGDLS, CDR2 YYNGEE. V was pared by 3 bases and J by 5 bases, with 15 bases between. CDR3 length: 15 residues. CDR3: CASSALILSNNEQFF. The CDR3 bases are TGTGCCAGCAGCGCACTGATACTTAGTAACAATGAGCAGTTCTTC. Variable domain in full (rest from reference TRBV9 and TRBJ2-1): DSGVTQTPKHLITATGQRVTLRCSPRSGDLSVYWYQQSLDQGLQFLIQYYNGEERAKGNILERFSAQQFPDLHSELNLSSLELGDSALYFCASSALILSNNEQFFGPGTRLTVL.

The chain has TRBV6-5 and TRBJ2-1, with TRBD1 identical over 8 bases. The V gene's germline CDR1 is MNHEY and CDR2 SVGAGI. Trimming cost V 0 bases and J 5 bases; bases outside gene matches: 6. The CDR3 contains 16 residues. The CDR3 region is CASSYSKRQGNNEQFF. DNA of the CDR3: TGTGCCAGCAGTTACTCAAAGAGACAGGGGAACAATGAGCAGTTCTTC.

The chain links TRBV4-1 to TRBJ2-4; D ambiguous. From germline, CDR1 is MGHRA and CDR2 YSYEKL. V lost 1 base and J 0 bases, leaving 4 bases between the germline ends. This CDR3 spans 14 amino acids. DNA for the CDR3: TGCGCCAGCAGCCAAGGACTAGCCAAAAACATTCAGTACTTC. Its translation: CASSQGLAKNIQYF.

The rearrangement joins TRBV2 to TRBJ2-2, with 9 bases fitting TRBD2. The trim removed 7 bases at V and 1 base at J, leaving 4 bases unmatched. There are 15 residues in the CDR3. Germline-derived CDR1 and CDR2 are SNHLY and FYNNEI. CDR3 amino acids: CASTVSGRNTGELFF. The CDR3, as DNA: TGTGCCAGCACCGTTAGCGGGAGGAACACCGGGGAGCTGTTTTTT.

The chain combines TRBV19 with TRBJ1-5; TRBD1 matches 7 bases. Germline lookup yields CDR1 LNHDA and CDR2 SQIVND (reference sequence). The CDR3 totals 14 residues. J was trimmed by 2 bases and V by 6 bases; bases with no gene match: 4. CDR3: CASRRGQGNQPQHF. Written as DNA, the CDR3 is TGTGCCAGTAGGAGAGGACAGGGCAATCAGCCCCAGCATTTT. Complete variable domain (other parts from reference TRBV19 and TRBJ1-5): DGGITQSPKYLFRKEGQNVTLSCEQNLNHDAMYWYRQDPGQGLRLIYYSQIVNDFQKGDIAEGYSVSREKKESFPLTVTSAQKNPTAFYLCASRRGQGNQPQHFGDGTRLSIL.

The V gene is TRBV19, the J gene TRBJ1-2, with 8 bases fitting TRBD1. CDR3 length equals 14 residues. V lost 10 bases and J lost 4; bases outside the gene matches: 11. Germline V CDR1 and CDR2: LNHDA, SQIVND (reference sequence). The CDR3 here is CAIKGGGQAYGYTF. CDR3 nucleotides: TGTGCCATAAAAGGAGGGGGACAGGCCTATGGCTACACCTTC.

The rearrangement uses TRBV7-9 and TRBJ1-1; D is perhaps TRBD1 (6 bases). This CDR3 has 15 amino acids. Trimming took off 5 bases at V and 5 bases at J, with 18 bases between the two ends. Germline CDR1 SEHNR, CDR2 FQNEAQ (reference sequence). The CDR3 loop reads CASSPPTRGRTEAFF. Written as DNA, the CDR3 is TGTGCCAGCAGCCCTCCGACGAGGGGGAGAACTGAAGCTTTCTTT.

The gene calls are TRBV7-9 and TRBJ2-1, with 13 bases matching TRBD2. Germline V CDR1 and CDR2: SEHNR, FQNEAQ (reference sequence). There are 15 residues in the CDR3. V lost 3 bases and J lost 7; bases outside the gene matches: 3. The CDR3 spells CASSLPTSGRNEQFF. The CDR3 nucleotides read TGTGCCAGCAGCTTGCCGACTAGCGGGAGGAATGAGCAGTTCTTC.

A single count supports this clone. The V and J genes are TRBV19 and TRBJ1-5; D remains ambiguous. Between the trimmed V and J ends, which lost 8 bases and 4 bases, there was a span of 12 bases. CDR3 length equals 13 residues. Germline CDR1 and CDR2: LNHDA and SQIVND (reference sequence). The DNA of the CDR3 is TGTGCCAGTTCGGGTCAGTTAAATCAGCCCCAGCATTTT. Its translation: CASSGQLNQPQHF.

The chain is built from TRBV2 and TRBJ2-1; no clear D gene. V was pared by 6 bases and J by 9 bases, with 12 bases between. Looked up from germline, CDR1 is SNHLY and CDR2 is FYNNEI. The CDR3 is made up of 12 amino acids. Here the CDR3 reads CASRYAGGEQFF. CDR3 coding DNA: TGTGCCAGCAGATACGCCGGTGGTGAGCAGTTCTTC.

The V call is TRBV29-1, the J call TRBJ2-7; TRBD2 is a possible D gene (6 bases). CDR3 size: 12 residues. V lost 7 bases, J lost 0 bases, and 10 bases lay in between. Germline values: CDR1 SQVTM, CDR2 ANQGSEA. CDR3: CSARDSSYEQYF. CDR3 nucleotide sequence: TGCAGCGCCCGGGACTCCTCCTACGAGCAGTACTTC.

This chain joins TRBV5-1 and TRBJ1-2; 9 bases match TRBD1. Germline loops: CDR1 SGHRS, CDR2 YFSETQ. The V gene end was trimmed by 4 bases and the J gene end by 2 bases; junction bases not matched to a gene: 9. The CDR3 extends over 16 amino acids. The chain's CDR3 is CASSPTRGQGNYGYTF. Here the CDR3 DNA reads TGCGCCAGCAGCCCCACCCGCGGACAGGGGAACTATGGCTACACCTTC.

CDR3 DNA sequence: TGTGCCAGCAGCTTAGGGAGGGGGCAGAGCACAGATACGCAGTATTTT. Translation gives CASSLGRGQSTDTQYF. The V call is TRBV7-6, the J call TRBJ2-3; a possible D gene is TRBD1 (7 bases). The ends were cut back, 1 base at V and 0 bases at J, with 11 bases in the middle. Germline CDR1 and CDR2: SGHVS and FNYEAQ. The CDR3 length is 16 residues.

The count of this clone is one. The CDR3: CASSLLLAGESTDTQYF. For the CDR3, the DNA is TGTGCCAGCAGTTTATTACTAGCGGGAGAGAGCACAGATACGCAGTATTTT. The rearrangement links TRBV27 to TRBJ2-3; 11 bases match TRBD2. The CDR3 is 17 amino acids. V dropped 1 base and J dropped 0; count of bases not matched to a gene: 3. Germline CDR1 and CDR2: MNHEY and SMNVEV (reference sequence).

This clone appeared once. The chain has TRBV30 and TRBJ1-1; unclear D gene. Trimming removed 3 bases from V and 5 bases from J, with 10 bases in between. Looked up from germline, CDR1 is GTSNPN and CDR2 is SVGIG (reference sequence). CDR3 length equals 12 residues. The CDR3 region is CAWSDSGTEAFF. CDR3 sequence (DNA): TGTGCCTGGAGCGACTCGGGGACTGAAGCTTTCTTT.